This entry describes one T cell receptor (beta chain). Its antigen is not identified. The sample originates from a study of cytomegalovirus exposure and HLA in healthy donors. Overall study findings and caveats: HLA alleles showed associations with approximately 15,000 TCR beta sequences in a later analysis, at a 0.05 false discovery rate.

The germline CDR1 and CDR2 sequences are MNHEY and SMNVEV (reference sequence). CDR3 length: 15 amino acids. V lost 0 bases, J lost 2 bases, and 10 bases lay in between. PCR involved 60 Vbeta and 13 Jbeta primers. Clones were sequenced by immunoSEQ multiplex PCR, and TCRdb holds only the in-frame ones, with some missing. The table lists 130,000 to 150,000 clones, 80% of them singletons. The sequence was collected from a woman in her thirties in good health and CMV-seronegative. V and J are TRBV27 and TRBJ1-2; a weak D match, TRBD1 (6 bases). The sequenced sample consisted of PBMCs. The chain's CDR3 is CASSLSGGPNYGYTF. The DNA for the CDR3 is TGTGCCAGCAGTTTATCGGGGGGGCCCAACTATGGCTACACCTTC.